Below, 9 T cell receptor beta chains from the same sample are listed, as sequenced in a study of T cells in Graves' hyperthyroidism and ophthalmopathy (dated by TCRdb to between 2019 and 2020). Library method: multiplex PCR. The listed sequencing device is Illumina HiSeq 2000. The TCR beta CDR3 regions were amplified from the RNA transcripts. A first-round RT-PCR of the TCR CDR3 used the HTBI primer set with the Qiagen OneStep RT-PCR kit. TCRdb applied fastp at Q25 and MiXCR to the public reads, then kept only in-frame beta chains. CDR3 protein sequences are deduplicated, and each keeps its most common genes and DNA. The sample yields 600,000 or so distinct CDR3 sequences; 16% were counted once. The ten most abundant clones make up 3.8% of the sample. Sequenced: blood. These receptors all stem from a young woman with Graves' hyperthyroidism.

This clonotype was seen ten or more times. The chain combines TRBV5-1 with TRBJ1-1, with D possibly matching TRBD1 (5 bases). Trimming cost V 3 bases and J 0 bases, with 12 bases left between them. In germline, CDR1 is SGHRS, CDR2 YFSETQ. This CDR3 comprises 15 residues. The CDR3, as DNA: TGCGCCAGCAGCTCGGACAAGTCCATGAACACTGAAGCTTTCTTT. Protein: CASSSDKSMNTEAFF. The full variable domain, completed using reference TRBV5-1 and TRBJ1-1, is KAGVTQTPRYLIKTRGQQVTLSCSPISGHRSVSWYQQTPGQGLQFLFEYFSETQRNKGNFPGRFSGRQFSNSRSEMNVSTLELGDSALYLCASSSDKSMNTEAFFGQGTRLTVV.

This clonotype was counted only a few times. The gene calls are TRBV20-1 and TRBJ2-7; D is perhaps TRBD1 or TRBD2 (6 bases each). Germline CDR1 reads DFQATT; CDR2 reads SNEGSKA (reference sequence). V lost 5 bases, J lost 3 bases, and 23 bases lay in between. The CDR3 loop spans 16 amino acids. The CDR3 loop reads CSASETGGTPIYEQYF. The CDR3 bases are TGCAGTGCTTCCGAGACAGGCGGGACACCTATCTACGAGCAGTACTTC.

This chain links TRBV4-1 with TRBJ2-7, with a tentative D call TRBD1 (6 bases). The ends were cut back, 4 bases at V and 3 bases at J, with 13 bases in the middle. This CDR3 has 14 amino acids. Germline V gives CDR1 MGHRA, CDR2 YSYEKL. The CDR3, as DNA: TGCGCCAGCAGCCGAGGGACAAAGAACTACGAGCAGTACTTC. The encoded protein is CASSRGTKNYEQYF.

V is TRBV9 and J is TRBJ1-3; D is uncertain. Looked up from germline, CDR1 is SGDLS and CDR2 is YYNGEE. The V and J ends lost 5 bases and 0 bases respectively, with 9 bases between them. The CDR3 is 14 residues long. The CDR3 region has the DNA TGTGCCAGCAGGAGACAAGCCTCTGGAAACACCATATATTTT. Translating gives CASRRQASGNTIYF. Using reference TRBV9 and TRBJ1-3 for the parts outside the CDR3, the full variable domain is DSGVTQTPKHLITATGQRVTLRCSPRSGDLSVYWYQQSLDQGLQFLIQYYNGEERAKGNILERFSAQQFPDLHSELNLSSLELGDSALYFCASRRQASGNTIYFGEGSWLTVV.

This clonotype was recorded many times. The V and J genes are TRBV20-1 and TRBJ2-1; the D is unclear. CDR1 is DFQATT, CDR2 SNEGSKA, per germline (reference sequence). V lost 0 bases and J lost 7, with 16 bases in between. The CDR3 extends over 15 amino acids. The CDR3: CSARDRVPAANEQFF. In nucleotides, the CDR3 is TGCAGTGCTAGAGATCGAGTCCCCGCCGCGAATGAGCAGTTCTTC.

This chain links TRBV20-1 with TRBJ1-6; TRBD1 might be the D (6 bases). Germline V lookup: CDR1 DFQATT, CDR2 SNEGSKA (reference sequence). The CDR3 totals 13 residues. Trimming shortened V by 6 bases and J by 6 bases, and 12 bases separated the two germline ends. The DNA for the CDR3 is TGCAGTGCACCGGACAGCTTTAATTCACCCCTCCACTTT. This codes for CSAPDSFNSPLHF.

Turning to this clonotype: Sequence at one end of the junction differs from germline and may be a read error. The genes are TRBV18 and TRBJ2-5; D unresolved. Germline CDR1 KGHSH, CDR2 LQKENI. This CDR3 has 15 amino acids. CDR3 nucleotide sequence: TGTGCCAGCTCACCAGGGTCGGACCACCAAGAGGCCCAGTACTTC. This gives the protein CASSPGSDHQEAQYF. The whole variable domain, remainder taken from reference TRBV18 and TRBJ2-5, is NAGVMQNPRHLVRRRGQEARLRCSPMKGHSHVYWYRQLPEEGLKFMVYLQKENIIDESGMPKERFSAEFPKEGPSILRIQQVVRGDSAAYFCASSPGSDHQEAQYFGPGTRLLVL.

The chain is built from TRBV3-1 and TRBJ2-7; 8 nucleotides agree with TRBD1. V gave up 1 base and J gave up 5 bases; unmatched junction bases: 4. From germline, CDR1 is LGHDT and CDR2 YNNKEL (reference sequence). This CDR3 is built from 14 residues. The CDR3 sequence: CASSQGTGKDEQYF. CDR3 sequence (DNA): TGTGCCAGCAGCCAAGGGACAGGGAAAGACGAGCAGTACTTC.

The chain links TRBV3-1 to TRBJ2-3, with no clear D. The ends were cut back, 0 bases at V and 2 bases at J, with 6 bases in the middle. Germline V lookup: CDR1 LGHDT, CDR2 YNNKEL (reference sequence). CDR3 length equals 14 residues. The CDR3 DNA reads as TGTGCCAGCAGCCAAGAGGGTACCACAGATACGCAGTATTTT. It encodes CASSQEGTTDTQYF.